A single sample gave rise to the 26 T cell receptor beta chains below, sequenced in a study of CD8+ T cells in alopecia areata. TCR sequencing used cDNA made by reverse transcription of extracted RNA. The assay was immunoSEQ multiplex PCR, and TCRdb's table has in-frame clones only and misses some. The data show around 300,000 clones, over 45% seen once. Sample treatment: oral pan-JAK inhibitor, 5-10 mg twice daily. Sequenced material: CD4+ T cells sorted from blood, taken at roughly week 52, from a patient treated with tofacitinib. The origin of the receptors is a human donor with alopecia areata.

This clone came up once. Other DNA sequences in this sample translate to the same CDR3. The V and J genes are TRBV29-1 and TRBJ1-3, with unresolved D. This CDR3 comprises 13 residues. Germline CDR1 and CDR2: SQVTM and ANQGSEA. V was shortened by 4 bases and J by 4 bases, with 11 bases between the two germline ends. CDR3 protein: CSVAGVSGNTIYF. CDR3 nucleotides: TGCAGCGTTGCCGGGGTCTCGGGAAACACCATATATTTT.

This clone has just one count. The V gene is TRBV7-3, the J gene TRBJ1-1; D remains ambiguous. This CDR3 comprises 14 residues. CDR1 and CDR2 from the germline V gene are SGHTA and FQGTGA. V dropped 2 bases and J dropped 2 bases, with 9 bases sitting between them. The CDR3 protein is CASSLSLGNTEAFF. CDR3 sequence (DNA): TGTGCCAGCAGCTTATCACTGGGAAACACTGAAGCTTTCTTT.

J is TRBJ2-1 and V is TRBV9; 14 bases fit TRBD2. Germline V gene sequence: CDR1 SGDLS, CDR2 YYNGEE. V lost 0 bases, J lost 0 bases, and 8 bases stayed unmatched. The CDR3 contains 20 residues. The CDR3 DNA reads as TGTGCCAGCAGCGTAGGCCTCGGGACTAGCGGGGGAAGCTCCTACAATGAGCAGTTCTTC. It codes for CASSVGLGTSGGSSYNEQFF.

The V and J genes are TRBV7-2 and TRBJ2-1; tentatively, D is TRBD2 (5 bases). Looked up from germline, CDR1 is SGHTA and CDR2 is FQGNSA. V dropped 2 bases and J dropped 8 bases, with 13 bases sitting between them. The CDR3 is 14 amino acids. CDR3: CASSLNRGSHEQFF. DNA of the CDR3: TGTGCCAGCAGCTTAAATCGGGGATCCCATGAGCAGTTCTTC.

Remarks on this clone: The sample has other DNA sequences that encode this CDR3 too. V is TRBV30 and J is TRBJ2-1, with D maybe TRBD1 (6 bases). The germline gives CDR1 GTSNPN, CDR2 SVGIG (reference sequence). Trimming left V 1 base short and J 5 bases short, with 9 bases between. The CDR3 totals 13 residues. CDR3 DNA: TGTGCCTGGAGTGGGGGGCTTGACAATGAGCAGTTCTTC. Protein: CAWSGGLDNEQFF.

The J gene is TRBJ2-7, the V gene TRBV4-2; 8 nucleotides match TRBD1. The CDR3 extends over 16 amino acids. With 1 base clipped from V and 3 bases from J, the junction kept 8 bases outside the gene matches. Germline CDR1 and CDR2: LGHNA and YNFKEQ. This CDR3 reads CASSQARGQEIYEQYF. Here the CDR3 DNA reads TGTGCCAGCAGCCAAGCCCGGGGACAGGAGATCTACGAGCAGTACTTC.

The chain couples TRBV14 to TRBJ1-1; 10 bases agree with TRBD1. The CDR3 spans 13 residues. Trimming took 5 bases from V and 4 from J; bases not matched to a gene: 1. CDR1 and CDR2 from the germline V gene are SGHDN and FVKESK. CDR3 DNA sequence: TGTGCCAGCAGCTGGGACAGGGGCACTGAAGCTTTCTTT. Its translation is CASSWDRGTEAFF. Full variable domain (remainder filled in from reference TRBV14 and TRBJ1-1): EAGVTQFPSHSVIEKGQTVTLRCDPISGHDNLYWYRRVMGKEIKFLLHFVKESKQDESGMPNNRFLAERTGGTYSTLKVQPAELEDSGVYFCASSWDRGTEAFFGQGTRLTVV.

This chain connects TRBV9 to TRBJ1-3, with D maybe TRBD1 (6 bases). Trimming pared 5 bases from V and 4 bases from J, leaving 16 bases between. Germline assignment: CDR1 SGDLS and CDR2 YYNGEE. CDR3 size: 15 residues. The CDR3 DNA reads TGTGCCAGCAGTGACCCCGGGACAAGAGGAAACACCATATATTTT. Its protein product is CASSDPGTRGNTIYF.

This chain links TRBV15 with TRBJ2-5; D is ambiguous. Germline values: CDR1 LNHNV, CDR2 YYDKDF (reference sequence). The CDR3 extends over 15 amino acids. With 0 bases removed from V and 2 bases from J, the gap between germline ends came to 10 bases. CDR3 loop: CATSRDRQSQETQYF. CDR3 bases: TGTGCCACCAGCAGAGATAGGCAGTCACAAGAGACCCAGTACTTC.

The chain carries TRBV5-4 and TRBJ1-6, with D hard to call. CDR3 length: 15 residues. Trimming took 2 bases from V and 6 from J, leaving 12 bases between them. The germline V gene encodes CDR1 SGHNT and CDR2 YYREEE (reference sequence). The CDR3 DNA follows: TGTGCCAGCAGCTTACAATACCCCTTTAATTCACCCCTCCACTTT. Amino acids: CASSLQYPFNSPLHF.

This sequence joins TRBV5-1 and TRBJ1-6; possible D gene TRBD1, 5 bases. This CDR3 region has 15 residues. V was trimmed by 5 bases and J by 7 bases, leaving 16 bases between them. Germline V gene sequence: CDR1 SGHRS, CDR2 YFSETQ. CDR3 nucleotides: TGCGCCAGCAGAAGTTTAGGGACCGAAAATTCACCCCTCCACTTT. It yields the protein CASRSLGTENSPLHF.

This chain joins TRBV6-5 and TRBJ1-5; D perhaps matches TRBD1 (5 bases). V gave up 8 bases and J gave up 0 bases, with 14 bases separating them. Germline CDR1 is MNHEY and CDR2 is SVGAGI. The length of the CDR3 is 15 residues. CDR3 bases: TGTGCCAGCCGACTCAGGGCCTATAGCAATCAGCCCCAGCATTTT. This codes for CASRLRAYSNQPQHF.

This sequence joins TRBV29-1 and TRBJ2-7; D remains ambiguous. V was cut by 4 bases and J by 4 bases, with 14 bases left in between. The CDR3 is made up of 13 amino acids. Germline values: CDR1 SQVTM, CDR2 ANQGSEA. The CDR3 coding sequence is TGCAGCGTTGTCTCTGGCCATACTTACGAGCAGTACTTC. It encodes CSVVSGHTYEQYF.

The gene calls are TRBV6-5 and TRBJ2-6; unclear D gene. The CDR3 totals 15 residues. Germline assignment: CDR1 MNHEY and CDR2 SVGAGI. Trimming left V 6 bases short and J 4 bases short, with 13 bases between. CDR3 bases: TGTGCCAGCAGGTGGCAGGTCTCCGGGGCCAACGTCCTGACTTTC. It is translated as CASRWQVSGANVLTF.

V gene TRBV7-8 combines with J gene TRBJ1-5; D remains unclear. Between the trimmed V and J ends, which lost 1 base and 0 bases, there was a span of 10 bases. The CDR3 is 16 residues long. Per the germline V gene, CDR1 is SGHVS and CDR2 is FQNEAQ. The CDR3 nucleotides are TGTGCCAGCAGCTTAGGGGAGAGCGGTAGCAATCAGCCCCAGCATTTT. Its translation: CASSLGESGSNQPQHF.

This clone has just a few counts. The CDR3 spells CASRDVGSGANVLTF. In DNA form, the CDR3 reads TGTGCCAGCAGGGACGTAGGATCTGGGGCCAACGTCCTGACTTTC. The chain employs TRBV28 and TRBJ2-6; D unclear. Deletions cut 6 bases from V and 1 base from J, with 10 bases between. CDR1 and CDR2 (germline): MDHEN, SYDVKM. This CDR3 has 15 amino acids.

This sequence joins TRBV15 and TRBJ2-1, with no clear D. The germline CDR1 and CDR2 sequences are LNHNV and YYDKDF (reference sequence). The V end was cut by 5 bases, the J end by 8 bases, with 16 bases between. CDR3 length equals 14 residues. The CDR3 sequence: CATSSHRPWDEQFF. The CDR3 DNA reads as TGTGCCACCAGCTCCCACCGGCCCTGGGATGAGCAGTTCTTC.

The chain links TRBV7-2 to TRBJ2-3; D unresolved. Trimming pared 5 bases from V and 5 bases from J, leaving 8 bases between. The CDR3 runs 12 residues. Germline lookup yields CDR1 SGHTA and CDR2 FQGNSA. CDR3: CASSRSRDTQYF. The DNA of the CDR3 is TGTGCCAGCAGCCGTTCGCGAGATACGCAGTATTTT.

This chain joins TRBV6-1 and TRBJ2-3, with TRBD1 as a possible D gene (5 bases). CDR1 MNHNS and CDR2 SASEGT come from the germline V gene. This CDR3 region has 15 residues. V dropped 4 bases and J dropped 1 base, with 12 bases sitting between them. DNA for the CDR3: TGTGCCAGCAGTGTGGAAGGACAACGCACAGATACGCAGTATTTT. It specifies CASSVEGQRTDTQYF.

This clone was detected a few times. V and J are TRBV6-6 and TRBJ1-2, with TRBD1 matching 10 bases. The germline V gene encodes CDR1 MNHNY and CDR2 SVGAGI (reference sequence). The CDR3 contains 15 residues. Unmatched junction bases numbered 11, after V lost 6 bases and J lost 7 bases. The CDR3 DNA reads TGTGCCAGCAGCTTTGACAGGGGGCTACTGGCTGGCTACACCTTC. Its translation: CASSFDRGLLAGYTF.

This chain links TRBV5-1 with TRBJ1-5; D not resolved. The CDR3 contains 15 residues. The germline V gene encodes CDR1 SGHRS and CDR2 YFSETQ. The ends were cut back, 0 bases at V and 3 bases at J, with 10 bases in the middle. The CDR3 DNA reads TGCGCCAGCAGCTTGGGTATAGACAACAATCAGCCCCAGCATTTT. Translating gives CASSLGIDNNQPQHF.

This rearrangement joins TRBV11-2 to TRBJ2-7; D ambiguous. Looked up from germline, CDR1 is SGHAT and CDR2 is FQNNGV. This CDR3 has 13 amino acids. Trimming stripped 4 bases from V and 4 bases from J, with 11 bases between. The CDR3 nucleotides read TGTGCCAGCAGCTCAGGCCAGCTATACGAGCAGTACTTC. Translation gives CASSSGQLYEQYF.

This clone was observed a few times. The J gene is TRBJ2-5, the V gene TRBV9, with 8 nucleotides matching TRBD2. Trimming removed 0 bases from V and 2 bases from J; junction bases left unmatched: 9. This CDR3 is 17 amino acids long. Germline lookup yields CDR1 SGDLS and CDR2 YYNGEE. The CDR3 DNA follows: TGTGCCAGCAGCGTAGCCGCGGGGGGAAGAAAGCAAGAGACCCAGTACTTC. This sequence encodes CASSVAAGGRKQETQYF.

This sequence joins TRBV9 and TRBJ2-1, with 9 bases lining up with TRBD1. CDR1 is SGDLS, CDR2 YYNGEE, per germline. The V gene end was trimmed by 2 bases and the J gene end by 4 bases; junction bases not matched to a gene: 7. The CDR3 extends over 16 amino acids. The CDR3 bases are TGTGCCAGCAGCGTCAGCACAGGGGGCTTATACAATGAGCAGTTCTTC. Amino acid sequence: CASSVSTGGLYNEQFF.

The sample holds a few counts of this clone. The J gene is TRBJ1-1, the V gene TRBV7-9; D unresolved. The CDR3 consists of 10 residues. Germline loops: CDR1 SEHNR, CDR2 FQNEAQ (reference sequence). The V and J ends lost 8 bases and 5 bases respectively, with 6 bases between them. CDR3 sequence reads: CASSGTEAFF. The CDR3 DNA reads TGTGCCAGCTCCGGTACTGAAGCTTTCTTT.

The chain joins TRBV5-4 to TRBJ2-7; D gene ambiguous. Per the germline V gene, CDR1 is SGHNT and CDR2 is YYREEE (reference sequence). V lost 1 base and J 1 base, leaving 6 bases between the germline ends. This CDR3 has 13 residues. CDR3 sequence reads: CASSLQLSYEQYF. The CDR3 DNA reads TGTGCCAGCAGCTTGCAACTGTCCTACGAGCAGTACTTC. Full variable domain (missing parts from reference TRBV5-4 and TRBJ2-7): ETGVTQSPTHLIKTRGQQVTLRCSSQSGHNTVSWYQQALGQGPQFIFQYYREEENGRGNFPPRFSGLQFPNYSSELNVNALELDDSALYLCASSLQLSYEQYFGPGTRLTVT.